Below are 6 T cell receptor beta chains sequenced from a single sample in a study of Ad26.COV2.S vaccination and SARS-CoV-2 variants. Treatment defined: around 19 received Ad26.COV2.S at low or high dose, single or two shots; about 5 received placebo; per-sample allocation not given. Sampling happened 63 days after the first vaccine or placebo injection. Clones were sequenced by immunoSEQ multiplex PCR, and TCRdb holds only the in-frame ones, with some missing. This sample carries roughly 680,000 clones, roughly 90% of them seen once, and the ten largest clones take around 1.4%. The material sequenced was peripheral blood, taken in a trial of Ad26.COV2.S vaccine versus placebo. These receptors all come from a person between 18 and 59 years old who received the Ad26.COV2.S COVID-19 vaccine or a placebo.

The chain couples TRBV9 to TRBJ1-3; D not certain. CDR1 and CDR2 (germline): SGDLS, YYNGEE. Trimming cost V 0 bases and J 2 bases, with 12 bases left between them. The CDR3 loop spans 16 amino acids. The CDR3 DNA follows: TGTGCCAGCAGCGTAGGACACAGAGCCGCTGGAAACACCATATATTTT. Amino acid sequence: CASSVGHRAAGNTIYF.

The J gene is TRBJ1-5, the V gene TRBV16; unclear D gene. CDR1 and CDR2 from the germline V gene are KGHSY and FQNENV. V lost 2 bases and J 4 bases, leaving 15 bases between the germline ends. This CDR3 has 16 residues. The CDR3 loop is CASSQHYGQVNQPQHF. CDR3 sequence (DNA): TGTGCCAGCAGCCAACATTATGGGCAGGTAAATCAGCCCCAGCATTTT.

This clone was detected only a few times. This chain connects TRBV29-1 to TRBJ2-1; D unclear. The CDR3 loop spans 11 amino acids. Trimming removed 0 bases from V and 9 bases from J, with 6 bases in between. The germline V gene encodes CDR1 SQVTM and CDR2 ANQGSEA. In DNA form, the CDR3 reads TGCAGCGTTGAAGATTTGGGTGAGCAGTTCTTC. Amino acid sequence: CSVEDLGEQFF.

The chain employs TRBV5-1 and TRBJ2-5; 8 bases match TRBD2. This CDR3 comprises 14 residues. Germline CDR1 reads SGHRS; CDR2 reads YFSETQ. V lost 6 bases, J lost 6 bases, and 10 bases stayed unmatched. CDR3 sequence: CASNGVAGLKTQYF. The CDR3, as DNA: TGCGCCAGCAACGGGGTAGCGGGGCTAAAGACCCAGTACTTC.

The chain couples TRBV10-3 to TRBJ2-7, with D perhaps matching TRBD1 (6 bases). V lost 3 bases to trimming and J lost 4 bases, with 13 bases between them. Germline V CDR1 and CDR2: ENHRY, SYGVKD. This CDR3 is built from 14 residues. The CDR3 sequence is CAISDRDTRYEQYF. The CDR3 bases are TGTGCCATCAGTGATCGGGACACACGTTACGAGCAGTACTTC.

The V call is TRBV19, the J call TRBJ1-2, with 12 bases identical to TRBD1. The CDR3 is 16 residues long. The trim removed 4 bases at V and 6 bases at J, leaving 9 bases unmatched. Germline V lookup: CDR1 LNHDA, CDR2 SQIVND (reference sequence). The CDR3 DNA is TGTGCCAGTAGTAAGCCCTCGGGACAGGGGGCGAATGGCTACACCTTC. Translated, it gives CASSKPSGQGANGYTF.